The present entry profiles one TCR beta chain with its context. V lost 6 bases and J lost 2, with 11 bases in between. The CDR3 has 13 residues. Germline CDR1 SNHLY, CDR2 FYNNEI. Across about two dozen US areas, participants ranged in age from about 18 to 90 years. The study counted Cohort 3 donors as recovered given two negative PCRs, clearance, or symptom resolution. This entry comes from a study of blood T cell repertoires in COVID-19. The protocol was immunoSEQ multiplex PCR, while the TCRdb copy is restricted to in-frame clones and leaves out a portion. The sample contains about 380,000 clones, 88% of which appear only once.

The V call is TRBV2, the J call TRBJ2-7; D might be TRBD1 (6 bases). Material for sequencing was PBMCs or T cells enriched from blood (not recorded which). This TCR was recovered from a woman under 30 who had recovered from COVID-19. Here the CDR3 DNA reads TGTGCCAGCAGGGACAGATTTACCTACGAGCAGTACTTC. Amino acid sequence: CASRDRFTYEQYF.